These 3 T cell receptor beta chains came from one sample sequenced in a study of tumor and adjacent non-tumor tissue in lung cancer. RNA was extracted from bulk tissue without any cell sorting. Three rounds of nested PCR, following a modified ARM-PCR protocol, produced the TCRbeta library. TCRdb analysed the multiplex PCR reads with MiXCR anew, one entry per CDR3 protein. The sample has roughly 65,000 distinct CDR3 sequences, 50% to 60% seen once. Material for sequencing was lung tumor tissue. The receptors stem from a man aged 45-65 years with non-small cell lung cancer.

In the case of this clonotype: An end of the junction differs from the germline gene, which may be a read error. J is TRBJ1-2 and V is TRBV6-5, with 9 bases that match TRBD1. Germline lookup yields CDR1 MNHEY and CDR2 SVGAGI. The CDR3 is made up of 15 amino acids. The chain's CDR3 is CTSRRMGQGIYGYTF. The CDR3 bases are TGTACCAGCAGACGTATGGGACAGGGAATCTATGGCTACACCTTC.

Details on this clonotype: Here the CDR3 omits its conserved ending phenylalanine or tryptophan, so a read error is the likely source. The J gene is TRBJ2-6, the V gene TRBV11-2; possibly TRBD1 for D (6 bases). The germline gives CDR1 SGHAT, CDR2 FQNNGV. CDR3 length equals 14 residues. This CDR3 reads CTSSDQGGANVLTS. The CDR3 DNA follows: TGTACCAGCAGCGATCAGGGGGGGGCCAACGTCCTGACTTCC.

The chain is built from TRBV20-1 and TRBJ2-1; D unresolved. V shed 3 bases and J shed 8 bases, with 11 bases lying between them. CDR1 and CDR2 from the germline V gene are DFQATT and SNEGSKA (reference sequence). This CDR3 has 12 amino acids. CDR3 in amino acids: CSASWGRDEQFF. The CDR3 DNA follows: TGCAGTGCTAGTTGGGGTAGGGATGAGCAGTTCTTC.